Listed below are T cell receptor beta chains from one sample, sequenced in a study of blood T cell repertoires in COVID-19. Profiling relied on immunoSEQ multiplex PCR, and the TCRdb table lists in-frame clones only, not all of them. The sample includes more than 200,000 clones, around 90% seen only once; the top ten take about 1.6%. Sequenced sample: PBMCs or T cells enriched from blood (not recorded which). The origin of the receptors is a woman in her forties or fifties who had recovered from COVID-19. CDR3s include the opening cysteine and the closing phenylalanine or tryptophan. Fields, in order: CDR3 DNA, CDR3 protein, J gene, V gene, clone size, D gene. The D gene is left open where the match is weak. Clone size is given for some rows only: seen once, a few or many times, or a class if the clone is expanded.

DNA: TGTGCCAGCAGCTTTCAGGGAAAGGGATACAATGAGCAGTTCTTC
CDR3: CASSFQGKGYNEQFF
J: TRBJ2-1
V: TRBV7-2
size: NA
D: NA

DNA: TGCGCCAGCAGTGAAGGGAGGCTTAGTCAGCCCCAGCATTTT
CDR3: CASSEGRLSQPQHF
J: TRBJ1-5
V: TRBV10-1
size: once
D: NA

DNA: TGTGCCAGCGGACTACTAGCGGAGATCTCCTACAATGAGCAGTTCTTC
CDR3: CASGLLAEISYNEQFF
J: TRBJ2-1
V: TRBV5-6
size: NA
D: TRBD2

DNA: TGTGCCAGCAGCTTAGGTGCGGGAGGGGAGCTGTTTTTT
CDR3: CASSLGAGGELFF
J: TRBJ2-2
V: TRBV7-2
size: NA
D: NA

DNA: TGTGCCAGCAGCTTGGGACAGGGGGACTATACTGAAGCTTTCTTT
CDR3: CASSLGQGDYTEAFF
J: TRBJ1-1
V: TRBV7-9
size: NA
D: TRBD1

DNA: TGCAGCGTTGAAACTAGCGTTAGCACAGATACGCAGTATTTT
CDR3: CSVETSVSTDTQYF
J: TRBJ2-3
V: TRBV29-1
size: NA
D: TRBD2

DNA: TGTGCCAGCAGCTTACCCGCCGCGGGGAATGAGCAGTTCTTC
CDR3: CASSLPAAGNEQFF
J: TRBJ2-1
V: TRBV7-6
size: NA
D: NA

DNA: TGTGCCAGCAGCTTAAGTAGAGGGGGCTTGGGTGAAAAACTGTTTTTT
CDR3: CASSLSRGGLGEKLFF
J: TRBJ1-4
V: TRBV7-6
size: NA
D: TRBD1

DNA: TGTGCCAGCAGCCCCTATGGCGGGGAGCTGTTTTTT
CDR3: CASSPYGGELFF
J: TRBJ2-2
V: TRBV7-9
size: NA
D: NA

DNA: TGTGCCAGCAGTGTGCAGAATAGCAATCAGCCCCAGCATTTT
CDR3: CASSVQNSNQPQHF
J: TRBJ1-5
V: TRBV2
size: NA
D: NA

DNA: TGTGCCTGGACAACTAGCGCCAACGAGGAGACCCAGTACTTC
CDR3: CAWTTSANEETQYF
J: TRBJ2-5
V: TRBV30
size: once
D: TRBD2

DNA: TGCGCCAGCAGCCGAAGGACTACCGCGAACACCGGGGAGCTGTTTTTT
CDR3: CASSRRTTANTGELFF
J: TRBJ2-2
V: TRBV4-1
size: NA
D: NA

DNA: TGTGCCACCAGCAGAGCATCAGGCGGGGCTGAAGCTTTCTTT
CDR3: CATSRASGGAEAFF
J: TRBJ1-1
V: TRBV15
size: NA
D: NA

DNA: TGTGCCAGCAGTAAAGAGGCAAACACTGAAGCTTTCTTT
CDR3: CASSKEANTEAFF
J: TRBJ1-1
V: TRBV28
size: NA
D: NA

DNA: TGTGCCAGTAGTATTGCGGCTAGCCTTGAGCAGTTCTTC
CDR3: CASSIAASLEQFF
J: TRBJ2-1
V: TRBV19
size: few
D: NA

DNA: TGTGCCAGCAGTGAACTCGGACAGCTAAATGAAAAACTGTTTTTT
CDR3: CASSELGQLNEKLFF
J: TRBJ1-4
V: TRBV2
size: NA
D: NA

DNA: TGTGCCTGGAGTTCAGGGGTAGATCAGCCCCAGCATTTT
CDR3: CAWSSGVDQPQHF
J: TRBJ1-5
V: TRBV30
size: NA
D: NA

DNA: TGTGCCACCTCCGCGGTTACGGTGGACTATGGCTACACCTTC
CDR3: CATSAVTVDYGYTF
J: TRBJ1-2
V: TRBV3-1/TRBV3-2
size: NA
D: NA

DNA: TGTGCCTGGGCCACTAGCGTCTACGAGCAGTACTTC
CDR3: CAWATSVYEQYF
J: TRBJ2-7
V: TRBV30
size: NA
D: TRBD2

DNA: TGCGCCAGCAGTGAGCAATCCTACGAGCAGTACTTC
CDR3: CASSEQSYEQYF
J: TRBJ2-7
V: TRBV5-1
size: NA
D: NA

DNA: TGTGCCAGTAGCGATTCCACCGGGACAGGTCGGCGTGGCTACACCTTC
CDR3: CASSDSTGTGRRGYTF
J: TRBJ1-2
V: TRBV19
size: NA
D: TRBD1

DNA: TGTGCCAGCGCGTCCCCGGGACTAGCGGGAGAGATCGGGGAGCTGTTTTTT
CDR3: CASASPGLAGEIGELFF
J: TRBJ2-2
V: TRBV9
size: NA
D: TRBD2

DNA: TGTGCCAGCAGCTTGGCGGAGGAAGGCAAAAACATTCAGTACTTC
CDR3: CASSLAEEGKNIQYF
J: TRBJ2-4
V: TRBV5-4
size: NA
D: NA

DNA: TGCGCCAGCAGATTAAGGACAGGTCCAGATACGCAGTATTTT
CDR3: CASRLRTGPDTQYF
J: TRBJ2-3
V: TRBV5-1
size: NA
D: TRBD1

DNA: TGTGCCAGCAGCGGTCGACTAGCGGGAGCCCACAATGAGCAGTTCTTC
CDR3: CASSGRLAGAHNEQFF
J: TRBJ2-1
V: TRBV3-1/TRBV3-2
size: NA
D: TRBD2

DNA: TGTGCCAGCAGTATGCCGGGACTAACCTCCTACGAGCAGTACTTC
CDR3: CASSMPGLTSYEQYF
J: TRBJ2-7
V: TRBV6-6
size: once
D: TRBD2

DNA: TGTGCCGGAGGAGCGTCAGAGACCCAGTACTTC
CDR3: CAGGASETQYF
J: TRBJ2-5
V: TRBV30
size: NA
D: NA

DNA: TGTGCCAGCAGCTTAGTAGCGGGAGTAGGAGAGACCCAGTACTTC
CDR3: CASSLVAGVGETQYF
J: TRBJ2-5
V: TRBV7-9
size: few
D: TRBD2

DNA: TGTGCCACCAGGGGAGGGAGAGGTGAAGCTTTCTTT
CDR3: CATRGGRGEAFF
J: TRBJ1-1
V: TRBV24-1
size: NA
D: NA

DNA: TGTGCCAGCACCCCTAATCGGTTGGATACGCAGTATTTT
CDR3: CASTPNRLDTQYF
J: TRBJ2-3
V: TRBV6-5
size: NA
D: NA

DNA: TGTGCCAGCAGCCAAGGGCAGGGTGACACTGAAGCTTTCTTT
CDR3: CASSQGQGDTEAFF
J: TRBJ1-1
V: TRBV16
size: NA
D: NA

DNA: TGTGCCAGCAGCCCCATCAGACTAGCGGGAGGGAATGAGCAGTTCTTC
CDR3: CASSPIRLAGGNEQFF
J: TRBJ2-1
V: TRBV3-1/TRBV3-2
size: NA
D: TRBD2